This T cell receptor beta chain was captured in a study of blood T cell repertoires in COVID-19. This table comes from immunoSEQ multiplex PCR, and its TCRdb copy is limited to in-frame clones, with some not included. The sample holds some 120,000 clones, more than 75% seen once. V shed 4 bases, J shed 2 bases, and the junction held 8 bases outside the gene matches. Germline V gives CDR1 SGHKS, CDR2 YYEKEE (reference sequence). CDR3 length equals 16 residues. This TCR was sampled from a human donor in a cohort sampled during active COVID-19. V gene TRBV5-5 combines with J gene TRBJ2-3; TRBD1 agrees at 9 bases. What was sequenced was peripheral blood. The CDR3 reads CASSTRDRANTDTQYF. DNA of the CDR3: TGTGCCAGCAGCACAAGGGACAGGGCAAACACAGATACGCAGTATTTT.